This T cell receptor (beta chain) is drawn from a study of cytomegalovirus exposure and HLA in healthy donors. The PCR contained 60 Vbeta and 13 Jbeta primers. Generated by immunoSEQ multiplex PCR, the TCRdb table keeps only in-frame clones and is missing some. The sample carries approximately 90,000 clones, approximately 80% recorded once. Donors were ostensibly healthy at sampling, although undocumented immune exposures were probable. General study points: The study recorded 160 or so TCR beta chains that were cytomegalovirus-associated. Most observed TCR sequences were rare, whereas some public TCRs were detected in many donors. Several V segments, TRBV6-2 and TRBV6-3 among them, could not be told apart and were dropped.

Comment on this clone: The antigen is not known.

The CDR3 extends over 16 amino acids. Trimming took 3 bases from V and 0 from J, leaving 18 bases between them. Germline assignment: CDR1 SQVTM and CDR2 ANQGSEA. The sequenced sample consisted of PBMCs. The chain employs TRBV29-1 and TRBJ2-7, with a possible D match to TRBD2 (6 bases). The TCR originated in a man under 40 in good health and CMV-seronegative. Here the CDR3 reads CSVDVFGQGGSYEQYF. The CDR3 region has the DNA TGCAGCGTTGACGTTTTTGGGCAGGGAGGCTCCTACGAGCAGTACTTC.